The clone carrying this T cell receptor (beta chain) occurred a few times. The antigen is not known. This sample stems from a study of post-analysis software for immune sequencing data. About the research overall: Both relapsing-remitting and secondary progressive multiple sclerosis featured among the disease courses, as did progressive-relapsing multiple sclerosis.

Germline V gene lookup returns CDR1 DFQATT and CDR2 SNEGSKA (reference sequence). V trimming: 2 bases; J trimming: 7 bases; junction bases outside the gene matches: 7. The CDR3 spans 14 residues. Notes on the study in general: Versus controls, multiple sclerosis patients showed significantly lower diversity (normalized Chao1). By F measure, strong co-clustering occurred among samples prepared in the same batch. TRBV5-6, TRBV5-1 and TRBV20-1 were among roughly 5 TRBV segments more frequent in patients than controls.

Every TCR beta cDNA library bore unique molecular identifiers. MiXCR, run by TCRdb on the PCR reads, gives a single entry per CDR3 protein. The sample lists around 700,000 distinct CDR3 sequences, 59% occurring once. The sequenced sample consisted of blood. The TCR originated in a girl aged 2 to 9 with multiple sclerosis. This sequence joins TRBV20-1 and TRBJ2-1; 8 nucleotides match TRBD2. CDR3 nucleotide sequence: TGCAGTGCTAGACCGGGGGGGCCTTTTAATGAGCAGTTCTTC. This translates into CSARPGGPFNEQFF.